What follows are 9 T cell receptor beta chains derived from one specimen sequenced in a study. One entry per CDR3 protein, called by TCRdb with MiXCR from the RT-PCR reads. The sample has about 680,000 distinct CDR3 sequences; approximately 15% are singletons. The sample was memory CD4+ T cells from blood. These receptors were collected from a female donor in good health, serving as a healthy control.

V gene TRBV5-1 combines with J gene TRBJ2-1; TRBD2 matches at 9 bases. CDR1 is SGHRS and CDR2 is YFSETQ in the germline V gene. CDR3 length: 15 residues. The V segment lost 4 bases and the J segment 8 bases; nucleotides outside the gene matches: 10. The CDR3 DNA sequence: TGCGCCAGCAGCATTGGGATAGCGGGAGACTATGAGCAGTTCTTC. This encodes CASSIGIAGDYEQFF.

The chain recombines TRBV3-1 with TRBJ1-1, with D maybe TRBD1 (6 bases). Germline V gene data show CDR1 as LGHDT and CDR2 as YNNKEL (reference sequence). The CDR3 is 14 amino acids. V lost 3 bases, J lost 6 bases, and 14 bases lay in between. The DNA for the CDR3 is TGTGCCAGCAGCCAGGCCGCAGGGGTATCTGAAGCTTTCTTT. Its protein product is CASSQAAGVSEAFF.

The chain recombines TRBV6-1 with TRBJ2-1; 12 bases are a match to TRBD1. The germline V gene has CDR1 MNHNS and CDR2 SASEGT. This CDR3 comprises 15 residues. V trimming: 6 bases; J trimming: 9 bases; junction bases outside the gene matches: 9. The CDR3 region is CASRNTGTGGFEQFF. The CDR3 DNA is TGTGCCAGCAGGAACACCGGGACAGGGGGCTTTGAGCAGTTCTTC.

This clonotype occurred a few times. This sequence joins TRBV27 and TRBJ2-7; 8 nucleotides line up with TRBD2. CDR1 and CDR2 (germline): MNHEY, SMNVEV (reference sequence). V was clipped by 6 bases and J by 1 base; unmatched bases: 11. The CDR3 sequence is 16 residues long. The CDR3 region is CASSKTSGRGSYEQYF. The CDR3 DNA reads TGTGCCAGCAGCAAAACAAGCGGGAGAGGGTCCTACGAGCAGTACTTC.

At least ten counts were recorded for this clonotype. The rearrangement links TRBV5-6 to TRBJ2-4; D might be TRBD1 (5 bases). Germline V gene lookup returns CDR1 SGHDT and CDR2 YYEEEE. V lost 1 base and J lost 0, with 8 bases in between. The CDR3 runs 15 residues. CDR3 bases: TGTGCCAGCAGCTTGAGACAGCTAGCCAAAAACATTCAGTACTTC. Protein sequence: CASSLRQLAKNIQYF.

This clonotype was seen a handful of times. The genes are TRBV28 and TRBJ2-7; TRBD2 matches 11 bases. The J segment lost 1 base and the V segment lost 4 bases, leaving 3 bases of the junction unmatched. Germline V gene sequence: CDR1 MDHEN, CDR2 SYDVKM. The CDR3 has 15 amino acids. The CDR3 bases are TGTGCCAGCAGTTCGACTAGCGGGAATTCCTACGAGCAGTACTTC. Encoded protein: CASSSTSGNSYEQYF.

This clonotype was detected many times. This sequence joins TRBV6-5 and TRBJ1-5; 8 bases are a match to TRBD1. Germline CDR1 reads MNHEY; CDR2 reads SVGAGI. J lost 2 bases, V lost 5 bases, and 8 bases had no gene match. This CDR3 region has 16 residues. CDR3 sequence reads: CASSPRTGRGNQPQHF. The CDR3 DNA is TGTGCCAGCAGTCCTCGGACAGGGAGGGGCAATCAGCCCCAGCATTTT.

This clonotype was counted only a few times. The J gene is TRBJ2-5, the V gene TRBV6-5; 8 bases match TRBD1. Germline V gene sequence: CDR1 MNHEY, CDR2 SVGAGI. V trimming: 0 bases; J trimming: 5 bases; junction bases outside the gene matches: 8. The CDR3 is 16 residues long. CDR3: CASSYSGGQGGETQYF. The CDR3 bases are TGTGCCAGCAGTTACTCGGGCGGACAGGGTGGGGAGACCCAGTACTTC.

This clonotype was seen a few times. The V and J genes are TRBV15 and TRBJ2-5, with a tentative D call TRBD1 (6 bases). V was shortened by 9 bases and J by 1 base, with 18 bases between the two germline ends. CDR1 and CDR2 (germline): LNHNV, YYDKDF (reference sequence). The CDR3 has 15 residues. The CDR3 spells CATGRSRTAQETQYF. The CDR3 nucleotides are TGTGCCACAGGAAGAAGTCGGACAGCCCAAGAGACCCAGTACTTC.